This TCR beta chain was documented in a study of blood T cell repertoires in COVID-19. In the original processing: Reference gene primer amplification gave estimated nucleated cell counts. Sequencing was performed with immunoSEQ multiplex PCR; in TCRdb, only in-frame clones are kept and a portion is missing. V and J calls plus clone size are reproduced from that table; the DNA served to infer D and trimming. The sample has over 200,000 clones, 84% seen once. The origin of this receptor is a woman of 80 years or more with active or convalescent COVID-19. Sequenced input: peripheral blood.

CDR3 protein: CASSTRLTYEQYF. CDR3 coding DNA: TGTGCCAGCAGCACACGACTAACCTACGAGCAGTACTTC. The chain recombines TRBV3-1 (or the pseudogene TRBV3-2) with TRBJ2-7; perhaps TRBD2 as D (5 bases). Deletions cut 5 bases from V and 2 bases from J, with 10 bases between. CDR1 and CDR2 (germline): LGHDT, YNNKEL (reference sequence). The CDR3 runs to 13 residues.